The present TCR beta chain was sequenced within a study of T cell changes during pregnancy in multiple sclerosis. The V and J ends lost 7 bases and 6 bases respectively, with 18 bases between them. Germline lookup yields CDR1 MNHNY and CDR2 SVGAGI (reference sequence). The CDR3 contains 15 residues. Profiled with immunoSEQ multiplex PCR; TCRdb holds only in-frame clones, not every one. The table has about 45,000 clones, roughly 89% seen once. The chain employs TRBV6-6 and TRBJ2-2; tentatively, D is TRBD1 (5 bases). This TCR was recovered from a female donor with multiple sclerosis, enrolled in a pregnancy study. The source was CD4+ T cells from peripheral blood mononuclear cells, collected in the first trimester of pregnancy. CDR3 sequence reads: CASTPANRRAGELFF. The CDR3 nucleotides are TGTGCCAGCACACCCGCGAACCGCAGGGCCGGGGAGCTGTTTTTT.